The 27 T cell receptor beta chains reported below all come from one sample, sequenced in a study of cytotoxic CD8 clonotypes in ibrutinib-treated CLL. The assay was immunoSEQ multiplex PCR, and TCRdb's table has in-frame clones only and misses some. This table holds about 39,000 clones, 65% to 70% found once. The material sequenced was PBMCs, taken at disease progression, from a patient treated with ibrutinib. The source of these receptors is a human donor with chronic lymphocytic leukemia.

The chain links TRBV7-2 to TRBJ2-7; D might be TRBD2 (6 bases). This CDR3 spans 16 amino acids. CDR1 is SGHTA, CDR2 FQGNSA, per germline. Trimming removed 5 bases at V and 6 bases at J, with 23 bases between. CDR3 loop: CASSPRLEGPGGEQYF. For the CDR3, the DNA is TGTGCCAGCAGCCCGCGACTAGAGGGCCCCGGGGGCGAGCAGTACTTC.

The CDR3 sequence is CASSWNPGQGASDTQYF. CDR3 DNA: TGTGCCAGCAGCTGGAACCCCGGACAGGGGGCAAGTGATACGCAGTATTTT. V usage is TRBV11-3 and J usage is TRBJ2-3, with TRBD1 matching 11 bases. This CDR3 has 17 amino acids. Germline trimming cut 4 bases from V and 6 bases from J; bases unmatched to any gene: 12. In germline, CDR1 is SGHNT, CDR2 YENEEA.

The gene calls are TRBV7-8 and TRBJ2-3; TRBD2 agrees at 11 bases. The CDR3 extends over 15 amino acids. The V segment lost 5 bases and the J segment 4 bases; nucleotides outside the gene matches: 5. The germline V gene has CDR1 SGHVS and CDR2 FQNEAQ. This CDR3 reads CASSTGTSGPDTQYF. The CDR3 nucleotides are TGTGCCAGCAGCACCGGGACTAGCGGTCCAGATACGCAGTATTTT.

The rearrangement uses TRBV11-2 and TRBJ2-5, with TRBD2 as a possible D gene (5 bases). The CDR3 is made up of 14 amino acids. V gave up 0 bases and J gave up 5 bases, with 10 bases separating them. Germline lookup yields CDR1 SGHAT and CDR2 FQNNGV. In nucleotides, the CDR3 is TGTGCCAGCAGCTTAGATTTACGGGATGAGACCCAGTACTTC. Protein: CASSLDLRDETQYF.

The sample holds a few counts of this clone. The V and J genes are TRBV30 and TRBJ1-3; D call uncertain. Germline lookup yields CDR1 GTSNPN and CDR2 SVGIG (reference sequence). The CDR3 length is 11 residues. CDR3 region: CAYNSGNTIYF. The DNA of the CDR3 is TGTGCTTACAACTCTGGAAACACCATATATTTT. The whole variable domain, remainder taken from reference TRBV30 and TRBJ1-3, is SQTIHQWPATLVQPVGSPLSLECTVEGTSNPNLYWYRQAAGRGLQLLFYSVGIGQISSEVPQNLSASRPQDRQFILSSKKLLLSDSGFYLCAYNSGNTIYFGEGSWLTVV.

This chain uses TRBV11-2 with TRBJ1-1, with D unclear. The V gene lost 5 bases and the J gene lost 4 bases, with 11 bases spanning the gap. The CDR3 is 13 amino acids. Germline loops: CDR1 SGHAT, CDR2 FQNNGV. This chain's CDR3 is CASSQTASTEAFF. The CDR3 DNA follows: TGTGCCAGCAGCCAAACAGCGAGCACTGAAGCTTTCTTT.

This clone was counted between two and nine times. The CDR3 spells CASSFGGGGETQYF. The CDR3 region has the DNA TGTGCCAGCAGCTTTGGGGGAGGTGGGGAGACCCAGTACTTC. V usage is TRBV5-4 and J usage is TRBJ2-5; tentatively, D is TRBD2 (6 bases). CDR3 length equals 14 residues. The germline V and J ends were trimmed by 2 bases and 5 bases, with 13 bases remaining between them. Per germline, CDR1 SGHNT and CDR2 YYREEE (reference sequence).

This clone was recorded a few times. The chain combines TRBV7-2 with TRBJ2-1, with 14 positions matching TRBD2. Germline V gene data show CDR1 as SGHTA and CDR2 as FQGNSA. The CDR3 has 19 residues. V shed 0 bases and J 3 bases; nucleotides not matched to a gene: 7. The CDR3 coding sequence is TGTGCCAGCAGCTTAGCCTCCGTGGGACTAGCGGGAGACTACAATGAGCAGTTCTTC. Translated: CASSLASVGLAGDYNEQFF. Full variable domain (rest looked up from reference TRBV7-2 and TRBJ2-1): GAGVSQSPSNKVTEKGKDVELRCDPISGHTALYWYRQSLGQGLEFLIYFQGNSAPDKSGLPSDRFSAERTGGSVSTLTIQRTQQEDSAVYLCASSLASVGLAGDYNEQFFGPGTRLTVL.

The chain links TRBV19 to TRBJ2-1; D is perhaps TRBD1 or TRBD2 (5 bases each). Germline CDR1 is LNHDA and CDR2 is SQIVND (reference sequence). The CDR3 runs to 19 residues. V lost 3 bases, J lost 2 bases, and 23 bases lay in between. The CDR3 loop reads CASSILPGTTGFTYNEQFF. The CDR3 DNA reads TGTGCCAGTAGTATCCTACCCGGGACCACCGGATTCACCTACAATGAGCAGTTCTTC.

This sequence joins TRBV5-1 and TRBJ1-2, with 7 bases fitting TRBD1. The V segment lost 4 bases and the J segment 6 bases; nucleotides outside the gene matches: 3. Germline lookup yields CDR1 SGHRS and CDR2 YFSETQ. The CDR3 has 12 residues. CDR3 DNA: TGCGCCAGCAGCCCCGACAGGGATGGCTACACCTTC. It encodes CASSPDRDGYTF.

V is TRBV5-4 and J is TRBJ2-6; 7 nucleotides align to TRBD1. Germline trimming cut 5 bases from V and 4 bases from J; bases unmatched to any gene: 9. Germline V gene lookup returns CDR1 SGHNT and CDR2 YYREEE (reference sequence). CDR3 size: 16 residues. This CDR3 is CASRKETGAGANVLTF. The CDR3 DNA reads as TGTGCCAGCAGAAAAGAAACAGGGGCCGGGGCCAACGTCCTGACTTTC.

This clone is medium-sized within its sample. The chain carries TRBV4-1 and TRBJ2-7, with 10 bases fitting TRBD1. Germline loops: CDR1 MGHRA, CDR2 YSYEKL. V shed 1 base and J 6 bases; nucleotides not matched to a gene: 9. CDR3 size: 16 residues. This CDR3 reads CASSQVGGTGAPEQYF. The CDR3 nucleotides are TGCGCCAGCAGCCAAGTAGGGGGGACAGGGGCCCCCGAGCAGTACTTC.

Only a few counts were recorded for this clone. V and J are TRBV19 and TRBJ1-1; 12 bases are a match to TRBD1. Germline-derived CDR1 and CDR2 are LNHDA and SQIVND (reference sequence). The CDR3 covers 16 residues. J gave up 2 bases and V 7 bases, and 8 bases lay outside the gene matches. The CDR3 DNA sequence: TGTGCCAGTATTGAGGGACAGGGGGCCGGTAACACTGAAGCTTTCTTT. This codes for CASIEGQGAGNTEAFF.

A single count supports this clone. The V gene is TRBV30, the J gene TRBJ2-2; 11 bases agree with TRBD2. CDR1 is GTSNPN and CDR2 is SVGIG in the germline V gene (reference sequence). Trimming at V came to 3 bases and at J to 8 bases, leaving 5 bases not matched to a gene. The CDR3 has 14 residues. In nucleotides, the CDR3 is TGTGCCTGGAGGGTAGCGGGAGGGCCGGGGGAGCTGTTTTTT. This encodes CAWRVAGGPGELFF.

This clone has a single count. The chain employs TRBV11-2 and TRBJ1-5; 7 positions agree with TRBD1. The germline gives CDR1 SGHAT, CDR2 FQNNGV. The CDR3 loop spans 15 amino acids. V was pared by 6 bases and J by 4 bases, with 9 bases of the junction left unmatched. This CDR3 reads CASSIQGMPNQPQHF. The CDR3 bases are TGTGCCAGCAGTATACAGGGGATGCCAAATCAGCCCCAGCATTTT. Filled out from reference TRBV11-2 and TRBJ1-5, the complete variable domain reads EAGVAQSPRYKIIEKRQSVAFWCNPISGHATLYWYQQILGQGPKLLIQFQNNGVVDDSQLPKDRFSAERLKGVDSTLKIQPAKLEDSAVYLCASSIQGMPNQPQHFGDGTRLSIL.

This CDR3 is CASSQALAGDYYEQYF. CDR3 in DNA: TGCGCCAGCAGCCAAGCCCTTGCGGGAGACTACTACGAGCAGTACTTC. The genes are TRBV4-3 and TRBJ2-7; 7 bases agree with TRBD2. There are 16 residues in the CDR3. V trimming: 1 base; J trimming: 3 bases; junction bases outside the gene matches: 9. In germline, CDR1 is LGHNA, CDR2 YSLEER.

The genes are TRBV6-5 and TRBJ1-2, with a possible D match to TRBD1 (5 bases). This CDR3 is built from 14 residues. V shed 5 bases and J shed 8 bases, with 18 bases lying between them. Germline CDR1 and CDR2: MNHEY and SVGAGI. The CDR3 DNA sequence: TGTGCCAGCAGTCCCTTTGGGGGGACGGTCGGCTACACCTTC. The encoded protein is CASSPFGGTVGYTF.

The chain employs TRBV30 and TRBJ2-2, with 8 bases aligning to TRBD2. Germline V CDR1 and CDR2: GTSNPN, SVGIG (reference sequence). CDR3 length: 15 amino acids. J gave up 3 bases and V 0 bases, and 3 bases lay outside the gene matches. The chain's CDR3 is CAWSVTSAYTGELFF. The CDR3 nucleotides read TGTGCCTGGAGTGTGACTAGCGCATACACCGGGGAGCTGTTTTTT.

This rearrangement joins TRBV7-2 to TRBJ2-3; TRBD2 aligns across 11 bases. V shed 2 bases and J 4 bases; nucleotides not matched to a gene: 2. The CDR3 consists of 15 residues. CDR1 is SGHTA, CDR2 FQGNSA, per germline. The CDR3 reads CASSLLAGGPDTQYF. In DNA, the CDR3 is TGTGCCAGCAGCTTACTAGCGGGAGGTCCAGATACGCAGTATTTT.

This chain links TRBV5-1 with TRBJ2-3; maybe TRBD2 (5 bases). The germline V gene has CDR1 SGHRS and CDR2 YFSETQ. This CDR3 spans 15 amino acids. The germline V and J ends were trimmed by 0 bases and 1 base, with 9 bases remaining between them. The CDR3 nucleotides are TGCGCCAGCAGCTTGGTTCTAGCTCGCACAGATACGCAGTATTTT. Translated: CASSLVLARTDTQYF.

This clone turned up a few times. The rearrangement links TRBV27 to TRBJ2-7, with no clear D. This CDR3 region has 16 residues. V gave up 10 bases and J gave up 5 bases, with 27 bases separating them. Germline-derived CDR1 and CDR2 are MNHEY and SMNVEV (reference sequence). The CDR3 nucleotides read TGTGCCACCCGTTCCTCCTCCTCGGTCGCGAAACACGAGCAGTACTTC. Translated, it gives CATRSSSSVAKHEQYF.

The rearrangement joins TRBV4-3 to TRBJ2-5; the match to TRBD1 covers 7 bases. The CDR3 is 15 amino acids. Germline V gene sequence: CDR1 LGHNA, CDR2 YSLEER. With V trimmed by 3 bases and J by 4 bases, 8 bases remained unmatched. Here the CDR3 reads CASSHTLAGGETQYF. As DNA, the CDR3 is TGCGCCAGCAGCCATACCTTGGCAGGGGGAGAGACCCAGTACTTC.

J is TRBJ2-3 and V is TRBV18; D perhaps matches TRBD1 (6 bases). This CDR3 region has 16 residues. Germline V CDR1 and CDR2: KGHSH, LQKENI. The germline V and J ends were trimmed by 6 bases and 1 base, with 17 bases remaining between them. CDR3 bases: TGTGCCAGCTCGACGATTACAGGGTTCGGCACAGATACGCAGTATTTT. Translating it yields CASSTITGFGTDTQYF. Full variable domain (rest looked up from reference TRBV18 and TRBJ2-3): NAGVMQNPRHLVRRRGQEARLRCSPMKGHSHVYWYRQLPEEGLKFMVYLQKENIIDESGMPKERFSAEFPKEGPSILRIQQVVRGDSAAYFCASSTITGFGTDTQYFGPGTRLTVL.

V and J are TRBV2 and TRBJ2-1; the D gene is possibly TRBD2 (6 bases). The CDR3 totals 14 residues. V was trimmed by 3 bases and J by 5 bases, leaving 11 bases between them. Per the germline V gene, CDR1 is SNHLY and CDR2 is FYNNEI. The CDR3 coding sequence is TGTGCCAGCAGTGAGGGGGGAAGGCACAATGAGCAGTTCTTC. Translation: CASSEGGRHNEQFF.

The chain joins TRBV21-1 to TRBJ2-1; TRBD2 was called by the table and not checked on the DNA. TRBV21-1 is an annotated pseudogene. The CDR3 extends over 12 amino acids. The CDR3 DNA reads TGTGCCAGCAGCAGGGCGGGGAATGAGCAGTTCTTC. Residues: CASSRAGNEQFF.

The V call is TRBV29-1, the J call TRBJ2-1; 9 positions agree with TRBD1. Germline V lookup: CDR1 SQVTM, CDR2 ANQGSEA. There are 13 residues in the CDR3. Trimming took 5 bases from V and 4 from J; bases not matched to a gene: 3. CDR3 protein: CSVRTGEYNEQFF. The CDR3 coding sequence is TGCAGCGTTAGGACAGGGGAATACAATGAGCAGTTCTTC.

This chain joins TRBV9 and TRBJ1-3, with a weak D call TRBD1 (6 bases). Per the germline V gene, CDR1 is SGDLS and CDR2 is YYNGEE. Trimming stripped 0 bases from V and 0 bases from J, with 13 bases between. The CDR3 is made up of 17 amino acids. The CDR3 DNA reads as TGTGCCAGCAGCGTAGTGCCAGGGGCAAGCTCTGGAAACACCATATATTTT. Translated: CASSVVPGASSGNTIYF.